A single sample is the source of the 30 T cell receptor beta chains below, sequenced in a study of cytomegalovirus exposure and HLA in healthy donors. The PCR made use of 60 Vbeta and 13 Jbeta primers. The table came from immunoSEQ multiplex PCR; TCRdb's copy has only in-frame clones and leaves some out. The sample records 95,000 to 150,000 clones, roughly 66% being singletons. The sample taken for sequencing was PBMCs. The receptors were sampled from a man between 60 and 75 years old in good health and CMV-seropositive.

The V and J genes are TRBV29-1 and TRBJ2-7; possible D gene TRBD2, 6 bases. The CDR3 sequence is 11 residues long. Germline lookup yields CDR1 SQVTM and CDR2 ANQGSEA. V was shortened by 4 bases and J by 2 bases, with 6 bases between the two germline ends. The CDR3 here is CSVGRAYEQYF. DNA of the CDR3: TGCAGCGTTGGGAGGGCCTACGAGCAGTACTTC.

This chain uses TRBV5-6 with TRBJ2-1; TRBD1 might be the D (6 bases). The CDR3 length is 15 residues. Looked up from germline, CDR1 is SGHDT and CDR2 is YYEEEE. V was cut by 3 bases and J by 4 bases, with 14 bases left in between. The CDR3 DNA is TGTGCCAGCAGCTGGGGCCCGGGACAATACAATGAGCAGTTCTTC. It yields the protein CASSWGPGQYNEQFF.

The chain has TRBV6-6 and TRBJ2-2; 8 nucleotides align to TRBD1. V lost 6 bases and J lost 2; bases outside the gene matches: 8. Germline V CDR1 and CDR2: MNHNY, SVGAGI (reference sequence). The CDR3 length is 16 residues. This CDR3 is CASRNPGGGNTGELFF. CDR3 nucleotides: TGTGCCAGCAGAAACCCAGGGGGCGGTAACACCGGGGAGCTGTTTTTT.

This clone is a singleton in its sample. Relative to the germline gene, one junction end is altered; a read error may explain this. The rearrangement uses TRBV10-3 and TRBJ1-5; unclear D gene. CDR1 is ENHRY, CDR2 SYGVKD, per germline. The CDR3 covers 14 residues. The CDR3 is CATSESLGERPQHF. The CDR3 nucleotides read TGTGCCACCAGTGAGTCCCTGGGAGAGCGGCCCCAGCATTTT.

V is TRBV29-1 and J is TRBJ2-2; 7 positions match TRBD1. J lost 6 bases, V lost 6 bases, and 4 bases had no gene match. This CDR3 contains 12 residues. CDR1 is SQVTM, CDR2 ANQGSEA, per germline. The CDR3 sequence is CSVGQVAGELFF. CDR3 DNA sequence: TGCAGCGTCGGACAGGTTGCCGGGGAGCTGTTTTTT.

CDR3 protein: CASSLRGGPIDEQFF. The CDR3 DNA sequence: TGCGCCAGCAGCTTGCGGGGGGGCCCTATCGATGAGCAGTTCTTC. This chain joins TRBV4-1 and TRBJ2-1, with 9 nucleotides matching TRBD2. Per the germline V gene, CDR1 is MGHRA and CDR2 is YSYEKL. The CDR3 is made up of 15 amino acids. The V segment lost 5 bases and the J segment 8 bases; nucleotides outside the gene matches: 10.

The chain couples TRBV2 to TRBJ2-3, with 15 positions matching TRBD2. The germline V gene has CDR1 SNHLY and CDR2 FYNNEI. V was pared by 9 bases and J by 5 bases, with 6 bases of the junction left unmatched. CDR3 length equals 15 residues. The CDR3 is CARGLAGGPVDTQYF. Here the CDR3 DNA reads TGTGCCAGAGGACTAGCGGGGGGGCCAGTAGATACGCAGTATTTT.

This clone has a handful of counts. V and J are TRBV15 and TRBJ2-2; 9 positions agree with TRBD1. CDR3 length: 15 amino acids. Trimming at V came to 3 bases and at J to 6 bases, leaving 5 bases not matched to a gene. The germline gives CDR1 LNHNV, CDR2 YYDKDF (reference sequence). CDR3 nucleotides: TGTGCCACCAGCAGGAACAGGGGGCTTGCCGGGGAGCTGTTTTTT. This codes for CATSRNRGLAGELFF.

This chain links TRBV11-3 with TRBJ2-7; D is undetermined. This CDR3 is 13 amino acids long. V lost 0 bases to trimming and J lost 6 bases, with 9 bases between them. The germline V gene encodes CDR1 SGHNT and CDR2 YENEEA. CDR3 DNA: TGTGCCAGCAGCTTAGATCAAATGAGCGAGCAGTACTTC. Protein: CASSLDQMSEQYF.

The chain joins TRBV7-9 to TRBJ1-1, with a tentative D call TRBD1 (6 bases). The CDR3 is made up of 17 amino acids. Germline CDR1 and CDR2: SEHNR and FQNEAQ (reference sequence). V gave up 5 bases and J gave up 0 bases, with 19 bases separating them. The CDR3 nucleotides are TGTGCCAGCAGCACCGGGGAACAGGGTCGGATGAACACTGAAGCTTTCTTT. It specifies CASSTGEQGRMNTEAFF.

This clone was picked up many times. V gene TRBV19 combines with J gene TRBJ2-3; a possible D gene is TRBD1 (5 bases). The CDR3 totals 15 residues. Germline values: CDR1 LNHDA, CDR2 SQIVND (reference sequence). V gave up 8 bases and J gave up 0 bases, with 15 bases separating them. The CDR3 here is CASGAGTASTDTQYF. The CDR3 nucleotides are TGTGCCAGTGGGGCCGGAACAGCTAGCACAGATACGCAGTATTTT.

V usage is TRBV15 and J usage is TRBJ1-5; TRBD1 is a possible D gene (5 bases). The germline V gene has CDR1 LNHNV and CDR2 YYDKDF (reference sequence). V dropped 8 bases and J dropped 7 bases, with 21 bases sitting between them. The CDR3 spans 15 residues. CDR3 nucleotide sequence: TGTGCCACCCGCCCCGGGGGAGGGGTAGGGCAGCCCCAGCATTTT. It codes for CATRPGGGVGQPQHF.

This chain joins TRBV7-9 and TRBJ2-5; TRBD1 might be the D (5 bases). Germline V gene sequence: CDR1 SEHNR, CDR2 FQNEAQ (reference sequence). The V end was cut by 6 bases, the J end by 0 bases, with 14 bases between. The CDR3 loop spans 15 amino acids. CDR3 in amino acids: CASSPGFGDQETQYF. CDR3 nucleotide sequence: TGTGCCAGCAGTCCAGGGTTTGGGGACCAAGAGACCCAGTACTTC.

The count of this clone is one. V is TRBV6-5 and J is TRBJ2-5, with D unclear. V was shortened by 5 bases and J by 2 bases, with 6 bases between the two germline ends. CDR3 length: 12 residues. CDR1 and CDR2 (germline): MNHEY, SVGAGI. CDR3 protein: CASSELQETQYF. DNA of the CDR3: TGTGCCAGCAGTGAACTACAAGAGACCCAGTACTTC.

This clone was detected only once. This chain uses TRBV28 with TRBJ2-5, with 9 bases identical to TRBD1. The J call could be wrong; TRBJ2-7 is a better fit for the DNA end. The CDR3 is 15 amino acids. Germline V gene lookup returns CDR1 MDHEN and CDR2 SYDVKM. CDR3 region: CASSLNPGQGPEQYF. CDR3 sequence (DNA): TGTGCCAGCAGTTTAAATCCGGGACAGGGTCCCGAGCAGTACTTC.

This clone appeared a few times. The CDR3 region is CASKTGGMDEQFF. CDR3 in DNA: TGTGCCAGCAAAACGGGAGGAATGGATGAGCAGTTCTTC. This sequence joins TRBV27 and TRBJ2-1, with 7 bases lining up with TRBD2. The CDR3 has 13 residues. Unmatched junction bases numbered 8, after V lost 7 bases and J lost 8 bases. Germline assignment: CDR1 MNHEY and CDR2 SMNVEV (reference sequence).

The chain links TRBV28 to TRBJ2-7, with D uncertain. Germline V lookup: CDR1 MDHEN, CDR2 SYDVKM. The CDR3 spans 11 residues. Trimming pared 10 bases from V and 3 bases from J, leaving 10 bases between. The CDR3 region is CATRINYEQYF. In DNA form, the CDR3 reads TGTGCCACCCGTATAAACTACGAGCAGTACTTC.

The rearrangement links TRBV27 to TRBJ1-5, with D possibly being TRBD1 (5 bases). Germline CDR1 and CDR2: MNHEY and SMNVEV (reference sequence). Trimming shortened V by 4 bases and J by 1 base, and 8 bases separated the two germline ends. The CDR3 extends over 14 amino acids. In nucleotides, the CDR3 is TGTGCCAGCAGTTGGGCAGGGAGCAATCAGCCCCAGCATTTT. It codes for CASSWAGSNQPQHF.

This clone was seen only a few times. The chain has TRBV6-5 and TRBJ1-4; D might be TRBD1 (6 bases). The CDR3 loop spans 13 amino acids. Germline CDR1 and CDR2: MNHEY and SVGAGI. The V and J ends lost 7 bases and 4 bases respectively, with 10 bases between them. DNA of the CDR3: TGTGCCAGCAAAAGACAGGTTAATGAAAAACTGTTTTTT. It specifies CASKRQVNEKLFF.

The rearrangement joins TRBV7-8 to TRBJ2-1; 9 bases are a match to TRBD2. The CDR3 totals 15 residues. V lost 5 bases to trimming and J lost 6 bases; unmatched junction nucleotides: 8. Germline V gene sequence: CDR1 SGHVS, CDR2 FQNEAQ. As DNA, the CDR3 is TGTGCCAGCAGCATCAGCGGGGGGCAGGGCAATGAGCAGTTCTTC. It is translated as CASSISGGQGNEQFF.

The chain employs TRBV4-1 and TRBJ1-1; a weak D match, TRBD1 (6 bases). This CDR3 spans 14 amino acids. The germline CDR1 and CDR2 sequences are MGHRA and YSYEKL. V dropped 2 bases and J dropped 5 bases, with 12 bases sitting between them. The DNA for the CDR3 is TGCGCCAGCAGCCAAATGACAGGCTTTACTGAAGCTTTCTTT. Residues: CASSQMTGFTEAFF.

The chain carries TRBV5-1 and TRBJ2-3; 7 bases line up with TRBD1. Trimming cost V 4 bases and J 0 bases; bases outside gene matches: 8. The germline V gene encodes CDR1 SGHRS and CDR2 YFSETQ. The CDR3 has 16 amino acids. Here the CDR3 reads CASSRRQGRSTDTQYF. The CDR3 DNA is TGCGCCAGCAGCCGGAGACAGGGACGGAGCACAGATACGCAGTATTTT.

The rearrangement joins TRBV7-2 to TRBJ2-5; 10 positions match TRBD2. Germline lookup yields CDR1 SGHTA and CDR2 FQGNSA. J lost 2 bases, V lost 1 base, and 4 bases had no gene match. This CDR3 is 16 amino acids long. Here the CDR3 DNA reads TGTGCCAGCAGCTTAGTGGCTAGCGGGGGTCAAGAGACCCAGTACTTC. Translation gives CASSLVASGGQETQYF.

For the CDR3, the DNA is TGTGCCAGCAGTGAACCAGGAACCTGGGGCGCGTGGGACACTGAAGCTTTCTTT. As protein: CASSEPGTWGAWDTEAFF. The rearrangement uses TRBV6-1 and TRBJ1-1; TRBD1 might be the D (5 bases). V was cut by 2 bases and J by 3 bases, with 22 bases left in between. The CDR3 is 18 amino acids. Per the germline V gene, CDR1 is MNHNS and CDR2 is SASEGT.

The chain carries TRBV5-1 and TRBJ2-5, with a weak D call TRBD2 (7 bases). The CDR3 is made up of 15 amino acids. The V gene lost 2 bases and the J gene lost 4 bases, with 15 bases spanning the gap. In germline, CDR1 is SGHRS, CDR2 YFSETQ. CDR3 DNA sequence: TGCGCCAGCAGCTTAGAGGGGGGGCCGCTAGAGACCCAGTACTTC. It translates to CASSLEGGPLETQYF.

The CDR3: CASSQDPGYNSPLHF. Written as DNA, the CDR3 is TGTGCCAGCAGCCAAGATCCGGGGTACAATTCACCCCTCCACTTT. This rearrangement joins TRBV4-2 to TRBJ1-6; D not resolved. Germline CDR1 is LGHNA and CDR2 is YNFKEQ. There are 15 residues in the CDR3. The V end was cut by 0 bases, the J end by 7 bases, with 10 bases between.

This sequence joins TRBV18 and TRBJ1-1; D gene uncertain. This CDR3 region has 14 residues. V gave up 6 bases and J gave up 1 base, with 12 bases separating them. Germline V gene sequence: CDR1 KGHSH, CDR2 LQKENI. The CDR3 DNA is TGTGCCAGCTCTCCGCCAGCGAGGAACACTGAAGCTTTCTTT. Translated, it gives CASSPPARNTEAFF.

The chain combines TRBV4-1 with TRBJ2-3, with 8 bases aligning to TRBD1. Unmatched junction bases numbered 9, after V lost 3 bases and J lost 7 bases. This CDR3 has 15 residues. Per germline, CDR1 MGHRA and CDR2 YSYEKL. The CDR3 nucleotides read TGCGCCAGCAGCCACCCTGGACAGGGTCAGAATACGCAGTATTTT. This sequence encodes CASSHPGQGQNTQYF.

The chain uses TRBV2 and TRBJ2-3; D gene unclear. Germline V gene lookup returns CDR1 SNHLY and CDR2 FYNNEI. Trimming pared 7 bases from V and 2 bases from J, leaving 13 bases between. The CDR3 sequence is 14 residues long. CDR3: CASKVDSHTDTQYF. The CDR3 nucleotides are TGTGCCAGCAAGGTAGACTCCCACACAGATACGCAGTATTTT.

This chain uses TRBV30 with TRBJ2-7; 7 bases agree with TRBD1. Trimming at V came to 2 bases and at J to 3 bases, leaving 4 bases not matched to a gene. Germline V gives CDR1 GTSNPN, CDR2 SVGIG (reference sequence). The CDR3 length is 13 residues. Here the CDR3 DNA reads TGTGCCTGGAGTCCGGGACAGAACTACGAGCAGTACTTC. This gives the protein CAWSPGQNYEQYF.